The TCR beta chain under discussion was sequenced for a study of cytomegalovirus exposure and HLA in healthy donors. The PCR used 60 Vbeta and 13 Jbeta primers. Authors' analysis steps: An analysis that came later counted 73 million or so unique TCR beta chains, approximately 12 million shared. This table comes from immunoSEQ multiplex PCR, and its TCRdb copy is limited to in-frame clones, with some not included. V, J and clone size are taken as reported in that table, and D and trimming were inferred from the DNA itself. The repertoire consists of 100,000 to 150,000 clones, with about 74% occurring once and the leading ten covering around 3.9%. This CDR3 spans 14 amino acids. Unmatched junction bases numbered 10, after V lost 6 bases and J lost 6 bases. Looked up from germline, CDR1 is SEHNR and CDR2 is FQNEAQ (reference sequence). Study-wide results and caveats: Reported performance of the classifier showed diagnosis of cytomegalovirus status with high specificity and sensitivity. Sequencing probably produced one cluster of sequence variants that were highly shared. Relative to the 666-donor mean, N-insertions were reportedly fewer in an Asian-associated ancestry cluster in a later analysis.

A note on this clone: Its antigen is not known.

The chain joins TRBV7-9 to TRBJ1-2; 7 bases match TRBD1. The sequenced sample was PBMCs. This sequence originates from a woman aged 45-60 years in good health and CMV-seropositive. CDR3 amino acids: CASSRDRQSNGYTF. CDR3 coding DNA: TGTGCCAGCAGTCGGGACAGACAGTCTAATGGCTACACCTTC.